Listed below are T cell receptor beta chains from one sample, sequenced in a study of shared clonotypes between healthy human individuals. Profiled with immunoSEQ multiplex PCR; TCRdb holds only in-frame clones, not every one. This sample carries about 800,000 clones, approximately 96% of them seen once, and the ten largest clones take around 0.25%. The sequenced sample was naive CD8+ T cells sorted from blood. All receptors derive from a man aged 25 to 45 in good health. The CDR3 runs from the conserved cysteine through the conserved F or W. The order of the fields is clone size, D gene, J gene, V gene, CDR3 protein, CDR3 DNA. The D gene is left open where the match is weak. Clone size appears in some rows only: once, few, many, or a class for an expanded clone.

-,-,TRBJ2-3,TRBV28,CASSHVLVPQYF,TGTGCCAGCAGCCACGTACTAGTCCCGCAGTATTTT
-,-,TRBJ2-7,TRBV5-1,CASSWTGTDEQYF,TGCGCCAGCAGCTGGACCGGGACTGACGAGCAGTACTTC
-,-,TRBJ2-7,TRBV5-5,CASSFPDLHEQYF,TGTGCCAGCAGCTTCCCGGATCTCCACGAGCAGTACTTC
-,TRBD1,TRBJ2-7,TRBV5-1,CASSLGARTGVYEQYF,TGCGCCAGCAGCTTGGGTGCGCGGACAGGGGTTTACGAGCAGTACTTC
-,TRBD1,TRBJ2-7,TRBV9,CASSSRGQGPLQVDEQYF,TGTGCCAGCAGTTCCCGGGGACAGGGGCCCCTACAGGTAGACGAGCAGTACTTC
once,TRBD2,TRBJ2-7,TRBV28,CASSYRLAGDNEQYF,TGTGCCAGCAGTTACAGACTAGCGGGAGATAACGAGCAGTACTTC
-,TRBD1,TRBJ2-7,TRBV15,CATSRGTGGKAYEQYF,TGTGCCACCAGCAGAGGGACAGGGGGCAAGGCCTACGAGCAGTACTTC
-,TRBD2,TRBJ2-1,TRBV7-8,CASSLVLAGGPGNEQFF,TGTGCCAGCAGCTTAGTATTAGCGGGAGGGCCGGGCAATGAGCAGTTCTTC
-,-,TRBJ2-1,TRBV11-2,CASSLLSSYNEQFF,TGTGCCAGCAGCTTATTGTCCTCCTACAATGAGCAGTTCTTC
-,-,TRBJ1-1,TRBV5-5,CASSYDRGKNTEAFF,TGTGCCAGCAGCTACGACAGAGGTAAGAACACTGAAGCTTTCTTT
once,-,TRBJ2-7,TRBV11-3,CASSLYTGPSYEQYF,TGTGCCAGCAGCCTCTACACGGGACCGTCCTACGAGCAGTACTTC
-,-,TRBJ1-5,TRBV6-1,CASKRWNQPQHF,TGTGCCAGCAAAAGGTGGAATCAGCCCCAGCATTTT
-,-,TRBJ2-1,TRBV6-1,CATRQGGHEQFF,TGTGCCACCCGACAGGGAGGGCATGAGCAGTTCTTC
-,-,TRBJ1-2,TRBV19,CASSIELTAMGYTF,TGTGCCAGTAGTATTGAGCTAACCGCTATGGGCTACACCTTC
-,-,TRBJ2-1,TRBV7-6,CASSLTTSRIVANEQFF,TGTGCCAGCAGTCTAACCACTAGCCGAATCGTTGCCAATGAGCAGTTCTTC
once,-,TRBJ2-1,TRBV18,CASSPPDRYNEQFF,TGTGCCAGCTCACCTCCTGACAGGTACAATGAGCAGTTCTTC
-,-,TRBJ1-5,TRBV27,CASSPRGGGNQPQHF,TGTGCCAGCAGCCCCCGGGGGGGTGGCAATCAGCCCCAGCATTTT
-,-,TRBJ2-6,TRBV7-9,CASRAGANVLTF,TGTGCCAGCCGAGCTGGGGCCAACGTCCTGACTTTC
-,-,TRBJ2-1,TRBV6-6,CASSYSRDSSYNEQFF,TGTGCCAGCAGTTACTCGCGGGACAGCTCCTACAATGAGCAGTTCTTC
-,-,TRBJ1-2,TRBV7-9,CASSNRTQGFSYGYTF,TGTGCCAGCAGCAATCGGACACAGGGCTTCTCATATGGCTACACCTTC
-,-,TRBJ2-4,TRBV4-1,CASSQPGDNIQYF,TGCGCCAGCAGCCAACCGGGAGATAACATTCAGTACTTC
-,-,TRBJ1-2,TRBV9,CASSFRQASNYGYTF,TGTGCCAGCAGTTTCAGACAGGCCTCTAACTATGGCTACACCTTC
-,TRBD1,TRBJ2-5,TRBV18,CASSPGTGGLQETQYF,TGTGCCAGCTCACCCGGGACAGGGGGTCTCCAAGAGACCCAGTACTTC
-,-,TRBJ2-5,TRBV18,CASSPPDGNQETQYF,TGTGCCAGCTCACCTCCTGACGGGAATCAAGAGACCCAGTACTTC
-,-,TRBJ1-2,TRBV27,CASSPGRGSYGYTF,TGTGCCAGCAGTCCAGGGAGGGGAAGCTATGGCTACACCTTC
-,-,TRBJ1-2,TRBV19,CASTDPEGRDGYTF,TGTGCCAGTACAGACCCCGAAGGAAGGGATGGCTACACCTTC
-,TRBD2,TRBJ2-3,TRBV7-9,CASSRRLADHTDTQYF,TGTGCCAGCAGCCGCCGACTAGCGGACCACACAGATACGCAGTATTTT
-,TRBD1,TRBJ1-4,TRBV6-1,CASRDRGAGEKLFF,TGTGCCAGCAGAGACAGGGGAGCGGGGGAAAAACTGTTTTTT
-,-,TRBJ1-5,TRBV5-4,CASSLDGGTPDQPQHF,TGTGCCAGCAGCTTGGACGGGGGGACTCCGGATCAGCCCCAGCATTTT
-,-,TRBJ2-7,TRBV5-1,CASSLGPSGLREQYF,TGCGCCAGCAGCTTGGGGCCTAGTGGCCTACGGGAGCAGTACTTC
-,-,TRBJ1-5,TRBV7-9,CASSLPHTTWFSNQPQHF,TGTGCCAGCAGCTTACCTCACACTACATGGTTTAGCAATCAGCCCCAGCATTTT
-,TRBD1,TRBJ2-7,TRBV14,CASSRTSRGRYEQYF,TGTGCCAGCAGCCGCACCTCCAGGGGGAGATACGAGCAGTACTTC
-,TRBD2,TRBJ2-3,TRBV7-9,CASSSTSGREGTDTQYF,TGTGCCAGCAGTTCGACTAGCGGGAGGGAGGGGACAGATACGCAGTATTTT